A selection of T cell receptor beta chains follows, all from one sample in a study of shared clonotypes between healthy human individuals. The protocol was immunoSEQ multiplex PCR, while the TCRdb copy is restricted to in-frame clones and leaves out a portion. The data hold some 2,000,000 clones, with nearly 97% observed a single time. The sample consisted of naive CD4+ T cells sorted from blood. The receptors originated from a man aged 18-30 years in good health. Both conserved end residues are part of each CDR3. A D gene is named only where the DNA matches it firmly. Size is omitted from some rows. Given values are once, few, many or a class for expanded clones.

NA TRBJ1-5 NA TRBV30 CAWSLLGGNQPQHF TGTGCCTGGAGCCTACTGGGGGGAAATCAGCCCCAGCATTTT
NA TRBJ2-2 NA TRBV10-1 CASGPASFGGRTGELFF TGCGCCAGCGGCCCGGCGAGTTTCGGGGGGCGGACCGGGGAGCTGTTTTTT
NA TRBJ1-1 NA TRBV11-2 CASRASIEAFF TGTGCCAGCAGAGCCAGCATTGAAGCTTTCTTT
NA TRBJ2-1 NA TRBV7-9 CASSLATGFDEQFF TGTGCCAGCAGCTTAGCAACCGGGTTTGATGAGCAGTTCTTC
NA TRBJ1-2 NA TRBV28 CASSLAGYGYTF TGTGCCAGCAGTTTAGCAGGCTATGGCTACACCTTC
NA TRBJ2-7 NA TRBV10-3 CAIREDYEQYF TGTGCCATCAGAGAGGATTACGAGCAGTACTTC
TRBD1 TRBJ1-1 NA TRBV29-1 CSVEGDQGGTEAFF TGCAGCGTTGAAGGTGATCAGGGGGGCACTGAAGCTTTCTTT
TRBD1 TRBJ2-1 NA TRBV10-1 CASSEEAGTGTKNEQFF TGCGCCAGCAGTGAGGAGGCCGGGACAGGGACGAAAAATGAGCAGTTCTTC
NA TRBJ2-2 NA TRBV4-1 CASSQDTLRLFF TGCGCCAGCAGCCAGGACACCCTCCGGCTGTTTTTT
TRBD2 TRBJ2-1 NA TRBV6-6 CASSYSSGRGYNEQFF TGTGCCAGCAGTTACTCTAGCGGGAGGGGGTACAATGAGCAGTTCTTC
TRBD2 TRBJ2-3 NA TRBV6-6 CASSYSGGGTNTQYF TGTGCCAGCAGTTACTCTGGGGGGGGAACGAATACGCAGTATTTT
NA TRBJ2-7 NA TRBV5-1 CASSLTTYEQYF TGCGCCAGCAGCTTAACAACCTACGAGCAGTACTTC
NA TRBJ1-1 NA TRBV2 CASPAGLNTEAFF TGTGCCAGCCCGGCAGGGCTGAACACTGAAGCTTTCTTT
NA TRBJ1-6 few TRBV30 CAWSVRGSGSNSPLHF TGTGCCTGGAGTGTACGGGGATCAGGTTCTAATTCACCCCTCCACTTT
NA TRBJ2-2 NA TRBV10-1 CASSARGNGELFF TGCGCCAGCAGTGCCCGGGGTAACGGGGAGCTGTTTTTT
NA TRBJ1-5 NA TRBV30 CAWSGDAGNQPQHF TGTGCCTGGAGTGGGGACGCGGGCAATCAGCCCCAGCATTTT
NA TRBJ1-5 NA TRBV10-2 CASSESTGRQPQHF TGCGCCAGCAGTGAGAGCACAGGGCGACAGCCCCAGCATTTT
TRBD2 TRBJ2-5 NA TRBV2 CASRLAGGPLETQYF TGTGCCAGCAGACTAGCGGGGGGGCCTTTGGAGACCCAGTACTTC
NA TRBJ2-1 NA TRBV11-2 CASSLPRIVYNEQFF TGTGCCAGCAGCTTACCCAGGATCGTTTACAATGAGCAGTTCTTC
NA TRBJ2-7 NA TRBV2 CASSEGLTYEQYF TGTGCCAGCAGTGAAGGTTTAACCTACGAGCAGTACTTC
TRBD2 TRBJ2-5 NA TRBV7-2 CASSLVDLAAGPSQETQYF TGTGCCAGCAGCTTAGTAGATTTGGCAGCGGGACCGTCACAAGAGACCCAGTACTTC
NA TRBJ1-4 NA TRBV6-6 CASSYRAGANEKLFF TGTGCCAGCAGTTACCGGGCAGGGGCTAATGAAAAACTGTTTTTT
NA TRBJ1-4 NA TRBV5-4 CASSLGGSHEKLFF TGTGCCAGCAGCTTGGGGGGTTCGCATGAAAAACTGTTTTTT
NA TRBJ1-5 once TRBV6-6 CASSYSGGGTNQPQHF TGTGCCAGCAGTTACTCGGGGGGAGGGACCAATCAGCCCCAGCATTTT
TRBD2 TRBJ2-1 NA TRBV5-1 CASSQELAGGNNEQFF TGCGCCAGCAGCCAAGAACTAGCGGGAGGGAACAATGAGCAGTTCTTC
NA TRBJ1-3 NA TRBV19 CASNQGGAGNTIYF TGTGCCAGTAACCAGGGCGGTGCTGGAAACACCATATATTTT
TRBD1 TRBJ2-7 NA TRBV2 CASTYGDSSWYF TGTGCCAGCACCTATGGGGACAGCAGTTGGTACTTC
NA TRBJ2-1 NA TRBV11-2 CASRTSLGLPDNEQFF TGTGCCAGCAGAACAAGTCTAGGCTTACCCGACAATGAGCAGTTCTTC
TRBD1 TRBJ1-3 NA TRBV28 CASSTQGVAGNTIYF TGTGCCAGCAGTACCCAGGGGGTCGCTGGAAACACCATATATTTT
TRBD1 TRBJ1-5 NA TRBV6-5 CASSPYRQGGQPQHF TGTGCCAGCAGTCCGTATCGACAGGGTGGGCAGCCCCAGCATTTT
TRBD1 TRBJ2-7 once TRBV7-8 CASSLSGTGNLYEQYF TGTGCCAGCAGCTTGTCCGGGACAGGGAACCTCTACGAGCAGTACTTC
NA TRBJ2-4 NA TRBV7-8 CASSLTGLLAKNIQYF TGTGCCAGCAGCTTAACAGGGCTCCTAGCCAAAAACATTCAGTACTTC
TRBD1 TRBJ1-5 NA TRBV15 CATSRDGQANQPQHF TGTGCCACCAGCAGAGATGGACAGGCGAATCAGCCCCAGCATTTT
TRBD2 TRBJ2-6 NA TRBV30 CAGTRGLAGPGANVLTF TGTGCCGGGACCCGGGGACTAGCGGGGCCGGGGGCCAACGTCCTGACTTTC
NA TRBJ2-3 NA TRBV10-2 CASGRTGTDTQYF TGCGCCAGCGGACGGACAGGCACAGATACGCAGTATTTT
NA TRBJ1-3 NA TRBV4-2 CASSQEGTPSSGNTIYF TGTGCCAGCAGCCAAGAGGGGACACCGAGCTCTGGAAACACCATATATTTT